One sample yielded the 9 T cell receptor beta chains listed below, sequenced in a study of molecular identifiers for immune sequencing clone quantification (dated 2018 in TCRdb). Library preparation was by PCR. Sequencing was carried out with a NextSeq 500. TCRdb reworked the public reads: Q25 trimming with fastp, MiXCR clone assembly, productive beta chains retained. Merged by CDR3 protein, the rows form single entries marked with the most common genes and DNA. The sample table records around 300,000 distinct CDR3 sequences; roughly 24% of these occur just once. About 0.7% of the sample rests with the top ten. The sample taken for sequencing was naive CD8+ T cells from blood, with Jurkat cell RNA spiked in. What this sample's cell subset or site label stands for: FACS-sorted CD8+CD4-CCR7+CD45RA+ naive T cells. Receptors originate from a human donor in good health. Some libraries in this study had Jurkat cell RNA spiked in.

This chain joins TRBV6-5 and TRBJ2-3; D gene uncertain. CDR3 size: 13 residues. CDR1 is MNHEY and CDR2 is SVGAGI in the germline V gene. V was clipped by 1 base and J by 4 bases, with 6 bases between them. The CDR3 nucleotides read TGTGCCAGCAGTTACTACGGCGCAGATACGCAGTATTTT. Protein sequence: CASSYYGADTQYF.

In regard to this clonotype: At one of its ends the junction is not consistent with the germline gene, which may arise from a read error. The rearrangement uses TRBV12-3 or TRBV12-4 and TRBJ1-3; TRBD1 is a possible D gene (5 bases). The CDR3 runs 14 residues. CDR3 sequence reads: CASTHLGGFGTVYF. CDR3 bases: TGCGCCAGCACACACCTGGGGGGATTTGGCACCGTATATTTT.

V gene TRBV20-1 combines with J gene TRBJ2-3; TRBD2 agrees at 8 bases. The V gene's germline CDR1 is DFQATT and CDR2 SNEGSKA (reference sequence). This CDR3 contains 16 residues. Trimming took 0 bases from V and 3 from J; bases not matched to a gene: 8. The CDR3 DNA is TGCAGTGCTAGAGATGAGGGACTAGGGAAAACAGATACGCAGTATTTT. It specifies CSARDEGLGKTDTQYF.

This clonotype occurred many times. The CDR3 here is CASSPYGQGMGYEQYF. CDR3 coding DNA: TGTGCCAGCAGCCCATACGGACAGGGGATGGGATACGAGCAGTACTTC. The rearrangement links TRBV5-5 to TRBJ2-7, with 9 nucleotides matching TRBD1. The CDR3 is 16 residues long. After removal of 4 bases from V and 4 bases from J, the junction contained 12 bases not matched to a gene. CDR1 is SGHKS, CDR2 YYEKEE, per germline (reference sequence).

This clonotype was recorded many times. The chain couples TRBV6-5 to TRBJ2-1; tentatively, D is TRBD1 or TRBD2 (5 bases each). Germline CDR1 is MNHEY and CDR2 is SVGAGI. CDR3 size: 17 residues. V lost 6 bases, J lost 7 bases, and 25 bases lay in between. The CDR3 is CASSHPPLRDGRNEQFF. As DNA, the CDR3 is TGTGCCAGCAGCCACCCCCCACTACGGGACGGCAGGAATGAGCAGTTCTTC.

Remarks on this clonotype: A clone one base away is much larger, so this may be a read error. The chain recombines TRBV9 with TRBJ1-2, with D possibly being TRBD1 (6 bases). Germline CDR1 reads SGDLS; CDR2 reads YYNGEE. The CDR3 totals 13 residues. This CDR3 reads CASSPESSPQGSF. The CDR3 DNA reads as TGTGCCAGCAGCCCTGAGTCCTCCCCACAGGGTAGTTTC.

This clonotype was counted between two and nine times. The chain combines TRBV5-6 with TRBJ2-3; 8 bases align to TRBD1. V trimming: 2 bases; J trimming: 10 bases; junction bases outside the gene matches: 3. Germline-derived CDR1 and CDR2 are SGHDT and YYEEEE. CDR3 length: 12 amino acids. CDR3 protein: CASSFQGAAQYF. For the CDR3, the DNA is TGTGCCAGCAGCTTTCAGGGGGCCGCGCAGTATTTT.

The genes are TRBV4-3 and TRBJ1-2; TRBD1 aligns across 7 bases. Germline trimming cut 0 bases from V and 4 bases from J; bases unmatched to any gene: 2. Germline CDR1 and CDR2: LGHNA and YSLEER. The CDR3 loop spans 14 amino acids. CDR3 bases: TGCGCCAGCAGCCAAGATGCAGGGGGCTATGGCTACACCTTC. Residues: CASSQDAGGYGYTF.

This chain connects TRBV14 to TRBJ1-2; TRBD1 matches at 7 bases. V was pared by 3 bases and J by 5 bases, with 6 bases of the junction left unmatched. This CDR3 contains 14 residues. CDR1 is SGHDN and CDR2 is FVKESK in the germline V gene. CDR3 protein: CASSHRQGGYGYTF. The CDR3 DNA reads as TGTGCCAGCAGCCATCGACAGGGAGGATATGGCTACACCTTC.